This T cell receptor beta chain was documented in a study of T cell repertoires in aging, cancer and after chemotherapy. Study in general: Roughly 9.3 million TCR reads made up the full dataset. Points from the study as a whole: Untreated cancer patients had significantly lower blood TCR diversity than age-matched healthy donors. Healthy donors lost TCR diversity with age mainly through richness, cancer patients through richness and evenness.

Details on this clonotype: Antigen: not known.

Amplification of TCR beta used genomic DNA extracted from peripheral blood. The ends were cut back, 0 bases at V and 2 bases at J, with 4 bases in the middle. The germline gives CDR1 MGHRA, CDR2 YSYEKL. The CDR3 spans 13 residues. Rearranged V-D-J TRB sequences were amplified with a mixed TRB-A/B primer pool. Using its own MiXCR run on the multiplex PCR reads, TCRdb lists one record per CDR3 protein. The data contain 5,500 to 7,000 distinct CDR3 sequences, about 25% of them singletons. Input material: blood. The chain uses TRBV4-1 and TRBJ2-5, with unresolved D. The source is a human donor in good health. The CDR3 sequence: CASSQDRQETQYF. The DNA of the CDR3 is TGCGCCAGCAGCCAAGATAGGCAAGAGACCCAGTACTTC.